A selection of T cell receptor beta chains follows, all from one sample in a study of tumor-infiltrating lymphocytes in primary liver carcinoma. TCRdb reprocessed the multiplex PCR reads via MiXCR and lists one record per CDR3 protein. The sample holds roughly 200,000 distinct CDR3 sequences, approximately 80% seen once. The sample consisted of tumor tissue from primary liver carcinoma. Source of these receptors: a man in his forties with primary liver carcinoma and hepatitis B virus infection. Both conserved end residues are part of each CDR3. The D gene is left open where the match is weak. Clone size is given for some rows only: seen once, a few or many times, or a class if the clone is expanded.

>-|TRBJ2-7|-|TRBV5-4
TGTGCCAGCAGCTTGGAGGCGGTCTCAAGGGGTATCTACGAGCAGTACTTC
CASSLEAVSRGIYEQYF
>-|TRBJ2-5|-|TRBV11-2
TGTGCCAACAGCCTTAGTTCAATCCAGGGTACTGGGCGGGAGACCCAGTACTTC
CANSLSSIQGTGRETQYF
>-|TRBJ1-1|-|TRBV19
TGTGCCAGTGGTACCTGGGGGCTGGACACTGAAGCTTTCTTT
CASGTWGLDTEAFF
>TRBD2|TRBJ2-7|-|TRBV28
TGTGCCAGCAGTTTATGGATTAGCGGGATGTTGGGCGAGCAGTACTTC
CASSLWISGMLGEQYF
>TRBD1|TRBJ1-2|-|TRBV6-5
TGTACCAGCAAGGGGGGACAGGGGGATCTATTCGGCTATGGGTACACCTTC
CTSKGGQGDLFGYGYTF
>-|TRBJ2-1|-|TRBV20-1
TGCAGTGCTAGAGTGGTCAGCTCCTACAATGAGCAGTTCTTC
CSARVVSSYNEQFF
>-|TRBJ2-3|-|TRBV29-1
TGCAGCGCATCTTTCACAGATACGCAGTATTTT
CSASFTDTQYF
>-|TRBJ2-3|many|TRBV5-1
TGCGCCAGCAGCTCCGAGGGCAGATCTAGCACAGATACGCAGTATTTT
CASSSEGRSSTDTQYF
>-|TRBJ2-3|-|TRBV4-1
TGCGCGAGAAGCCAAGATCCGAGTGGAAGGGATACGCACTATTTT
CARSQDPSGRDTHYF
>TRBD2|TRBJ2-1|-|TRBV3-1
TGTGCCAGCAGCCAAGATCGTGGCGGGAGCTCCTACAATGAGCAGTTCTTC
CASSQDRGGSSYNEQFF
>-|TRBJ1-2|-|TRBV29-1
TGCAGCGTTGAAGTATCCACCAGCGCCTCCTATGGCTACATCTTC
CSVEVSTSASYGYIF
>-|TRBJ2-2|-|TRBV29-1
TGCAGCGTTGAAGATCGGACCGAGGCCGGGGAGCTGTCTTTT
CSVEDRTEAGELSF
>TRBD2|TRBJ2-4|-|TRBV11-1
TGTAACAGGAGCTTTCCCGGGACTAGCGGGACCAAAAACGTTCAGTACTTC
CNRSFPGTSGTKNVQYF
>-|TRBJ2-1|-|TRBV12-3/TRBV12-4
TGTGCCAGTATGGAGATGAGCTCCTACAATGAGCAGTTCTTC
CASMEMSSYNEQFF
>-|TRBJ1-1|-|TRBV29-1
TGCAGCGGTACAAGGGGCTGGGGGATGAACACTGAAGCTTACTTT
CSGTRGWGMNTEAYF
>TRBD2|TRBJ2-1|-|TRBV4-3
TGCGCCAGCAGCCAGGACCTAGCGGGAACTTCCTACAATGAGCAGTCCTTC
CASSQDLAGTSYNEQSF
>-|TRBJ2-3|-|TRBV6-2/TRBV6-3
TGTGCCTGCAGTTCGCCCCGGGACTCCGAAGCTCAGTATTTT
CACSSPRDSEAQYF
>TRBD2|TRBJ2-3|-|TRBV29-1
TGCAGCGGCTTAGTGCGGGAGGTGCCAGATACGCAGTATTTT
CSGLVREVPDTQYF
>TRBD2|TRBJ2-4|once|TRBV11-1
TGTGCCAGTAGCTTTCCCGGGACTAACGGGACCAATAACATCCAGTACTTC
CASSFPGTNGTNNIQYF
>-|TRBJ1-1|-|TRBV5-1
TGCGCCAGCGCTCCGGGGAACCTTAACACTGAAGCTTTCTTT
CASAPGNLNTEAFF
>-|TRBJ2-7|-|TRBV5-6
TGTGCCGGCACTCGGACACCGAGCTCCTACGAGCAGTACTTC
CAGTRTPSSYEQYF
>-|TRBJ1-5|-|TRBV30
TGTGCCTGGGCCCTCGCGTGGTGCCGCAACGAGCCCCAGCATTTT
CAWALAWCRNEPQHF
>-|TRBJ1-1|-|TRBV7-2
TGTGCCAGCAGCCTGCAACCGAACACTGAAGCTTTCTTT
CASSLQPNTEAFF
>TRBD2|TRBJ2-5|many|TRBV29-1
TGCAGCGCGCTACTAGCGGAAGAGACCCAGTACTTC
CSALLAEETQYF
>-|TRBJ2-7|-|TRBV12-3/TRBV12-4
TGTGCCAACAGTCCCAGACAGGTCTCCTACGAGCAATACTTC
CANSPRQVSYEQYF
>-|TRBJ1-1|-|TRBV11-1
TGTGCCAGCAGCTTTGCAGGGGCTGGGAACACTAAAGTTTTCTTT
CASSFAGAGNTKVFF
>-|TRBJ2-7|-|TRBV11-2
TGTGCCAGCAGCTTACGGTGGATAGGGGAAAACGAGGAGTACTTC
CASSLRWIGENEEYF
>-|TRBJ1-5|many|TRBV28
TGTGCCAGCAGTTTTCCCGGCGGGCCCCAGCATTTT
CASSFPGGPQHF